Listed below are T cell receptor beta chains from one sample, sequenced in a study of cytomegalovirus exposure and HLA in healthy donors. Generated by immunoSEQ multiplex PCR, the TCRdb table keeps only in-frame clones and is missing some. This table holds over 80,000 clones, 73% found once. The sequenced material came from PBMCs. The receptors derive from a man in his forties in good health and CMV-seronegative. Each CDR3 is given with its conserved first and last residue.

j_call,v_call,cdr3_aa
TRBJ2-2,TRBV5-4,CASSARQKNTGELFF
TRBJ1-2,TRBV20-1,CSVPFRGGYTF
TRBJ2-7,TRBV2,CASSQTGGFYEQYF
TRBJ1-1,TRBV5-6,CASSLARYREAFF
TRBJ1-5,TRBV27,CASSSGTGGHQPQHF
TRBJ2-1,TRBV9,CASSSRLAGPSNEQFF
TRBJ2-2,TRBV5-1,CASRPSGLNTGELFF
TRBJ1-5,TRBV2,CASRPGQNQPQHF
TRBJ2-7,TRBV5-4,CASSLTAQGDEQYF
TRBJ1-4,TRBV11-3,CASSLAGRQLNNEKLFF
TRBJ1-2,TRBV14,CASSQVVSPYGYTF
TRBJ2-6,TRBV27,CASRGQGASSGANVLTF
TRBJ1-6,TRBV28,CASRTGTGYSPLHF
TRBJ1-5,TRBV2,CASTPARGIDQPQHF
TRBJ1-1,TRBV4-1,CASSLRQGAENTEAFF
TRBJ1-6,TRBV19,CASSMTGGDSPLHF
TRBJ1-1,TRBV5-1,CASSPGTGGYQAFF
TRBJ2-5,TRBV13,CASSESSGGAETQYF